The T cell receptor (beta chain) described here comes from a study of graft-versus-host responses after intestinal transplantation. Generated by immunoSEQ multiplex PCR, the TCRdb table keeps only in-frame clones and is missing some. The table records over 75,000 clones, roughly 86% of them present only once. This CDR3 contains 13 residues. In germline, CDR1 is MNHEY, CDR2 SMNVEV (reference sequence). After removal of 3 bases from V and 5 bases from J, the junction contained 2 bases not matched to a gene. This clonotype was sampled from a human patient who received an intestinal transplant, so some T cells may come from the graft donor. The chain couples TRBV27 to TRBJ2-3, with 7 bases fitting TRBD1. Sequencing was performed on PBMCs, taken 255 days after intestinal transplant. The CDR3 here is CASSFQGVDTQYF. The CDR3 DNA is TGTGCCAGCAGTTTTCAGGGGGTAGATACGCAGTATTTT.